Listed below are T cell receptor beta chains from one sample, sequenced in a study of cytomegalovirus exposure and HLA in healthy donors. TCRdb keeps only in-frame clones here, not all; method: immunoSEQ multiplex PCR. The sample shows fewer than 200,000 clones, around 77% of them seen only once. The sequenced sample was PBMCs. The receptors come from a man aged 55 to 70 in good health and CMV-seronegative. The CDR3 runs from the conserved cysteine through the conserved F or W. D genes are given only for firm matches. Where a row states a size, it is once, few, many or the class of an expanded clone; other rows omit it.

TRBJ2-5,TRBV10-3,.,.,CAISGRADETQYF,TGTGCCATCAGCGGCAGGGCGGATGAGACCCAGTACTTC
TRBJ1-3,TRBV6-5,few,.,CASRGRANTIYF,TGTGCCAGCAGGGGCAGGGCGAACACCATATATTTT
TRBJ1-2,TRBV10-3,.,TRBD1,CAITGTGVNYGYPF,TGTGCCATCACCGGGACAGGGGTAAACTATGGCTACCCCTTC
TRBJ1-2,TRBV9,.,.,CASSVEGVDGYTF,TGTGCCAGCAGCGTAGAAGGGGTCGATGGCTATACCTTC
TRBJ1-5,TRBV10-3,.,.,CAISETGFSNQPQHF,TGTGCCATCAGTGAGACCGGGTTTAGCAATCAGCCCCAGCATTTT
TRBJ2-1,TRBV30,.,.,CAWSPLSSYNEQFF,TGTGCCTGGAGTCCCCTTAGCTCCTACAATGAGCAGTTCTTC
TRBJ2-2,TRBV7-2,few,.,CASSLGTQVELFF,TGTGCCAGCAGCTTAGGCACCCAGGTAGAGCTGTTTTTT
TRBJ1-2,TRBV7-2,.,TRBD1,CASSLVLPLGQVGGYTF,TGTGCCAGCAGCTTAGTACTTCCTCTCGGACAGGTTGGTGGCTACACCTTC
TRBJ2-2,TRBV4-1,.,.,CASSQETVTGELFF,TGCGCCAGCAGCCAGGAGACAGTCACCGGGGAGCTGTTTTTT
TRBJ2-5,TRBV7-2,once,.,CASSTTRARNQETQYF,TGTGCCAGCAGCACTACACGCGCCCGAAATCAAGAGACCCAGTACTTC
TRBJ1-2,TRBV7-9,.,TRBD1,CASSQGAAGYTF,TGTGCCAGCTCCCAGGGGGCTGCTGGCTACACCTTC
TRBJ2-1,TRBV5-6,.,TRBD2,CASSFLAGGLSNEQFF,TGTGCCAGCAGCTTTCTAGCGGGGGGCCTTTCGAATGAGCAGTTCTTC
TRBJ1-5,TRBV19,few,TRBD1,CASKLDRAGNQPQHF,TGTGCCAGCAAACTGGACAGGGCAGGCAATCAGCCCCAGCATTTT
TRBJ2-4,TRBV7-9,.,TRBD1,CASSLETGSLAKNIQYF,TGTGCCAGCAGCTTGGAGACAGGGAGCCTAGCCAAAAACATTCAGTACTTC
TRBJ2-2,TRBV25-1,.,.,CASSERTGELFF,TGTGCCAGCAGTGAGCGCACCGGGGAGCTGTTTTTT
TRBJ2-5,TRBV5-1,.,.,CASSAFGEQYF,TGCGCCAGCAGCGCCTTTGGTGAGCAGTACTTC
TRBJ2-1,TRBV5-4,.,.,CASSLNNEQFF,TGTGCCAGCAGCCTAAACAATGAGCAGTTCTTC
TRBJ2-7,TRBV5-1,.,TRBD1,CASSLGTGKYEQYF,TGCGCCAGCAGCTTGGGGACAGGAAAGTACGAGCAGTACTTC
TRBJ1-2,TRBV30,.,.,CAWNGVGYTF,TGTGCCTGGAACGGGGTTGGCTACACCTTC
TRBJ2-7,TRBV5-6,.,TRBD2,CASSLTSGAYEQYF,TGTGCCAGCAGCCTAACTAGCGGCGCCTACGAGCAGTACTTC
TRBJ2-1,TRBV9,.,TRBD2,CASSRLAGGLLPGDEQFF,TGTGCCAGCAGCCGCCTAGCGGGAGGACTCCTCCCGGGTGATGAGCAGTTCTTC
TRBJ2-3,TRBV5-1,.,TRBD1,CASRGPGQSTDTQYF,TGCGCCAGCAGAGGGCCGGGACAGAGCACAGATACGCAGTATTTT
TRBJ2-1,TRBV5-4,.,.,CASSLPVSNEQFF,TGTGCCAGCAGCTTGCCTGTTAGCAATGAGCAGTTCTTC
TRBJ1-4,TRBV7-9,.,.,CASVTRTDSNEKLFF,TGTGCCAGCGTAACTCGGACAGACAGTAATGAAAAACTGTTTTTT
TRBJ2-7,TRBV7-2,.,TRBD2,CASSLSGSSYEQYF,TGTGCCAGCAGCCTTAGCGGGAGCTCCTACGAGCAGTACTTC
TRBJ1-4,TRBV7-8,.,TRBD1,CASSDRGNEKLFF,TGTGCCAGCAGCGACAGGGGTAATGAAAAACTGTTTTTT
TRBJ1-4,TRBV9,few,TRBD1,CASSFRQGGEKLFF,TGTGCCAGCAGCTTCAGACAGGGGGGTGAAAAACTGTTTTTT
TRBJ2-7,TRBV6-1,.,TRBD1,CASSEDRGLYEQYF,TGTGCCAGCAGTGAAGACAGGGGGCTATACGAGCAGTACTTC
TRBJ2-7,TRBV7-8,.,.,CASSLSYEQYF,TGTGCCAGCAGCCTATCCTACGAGCAGTACTTC